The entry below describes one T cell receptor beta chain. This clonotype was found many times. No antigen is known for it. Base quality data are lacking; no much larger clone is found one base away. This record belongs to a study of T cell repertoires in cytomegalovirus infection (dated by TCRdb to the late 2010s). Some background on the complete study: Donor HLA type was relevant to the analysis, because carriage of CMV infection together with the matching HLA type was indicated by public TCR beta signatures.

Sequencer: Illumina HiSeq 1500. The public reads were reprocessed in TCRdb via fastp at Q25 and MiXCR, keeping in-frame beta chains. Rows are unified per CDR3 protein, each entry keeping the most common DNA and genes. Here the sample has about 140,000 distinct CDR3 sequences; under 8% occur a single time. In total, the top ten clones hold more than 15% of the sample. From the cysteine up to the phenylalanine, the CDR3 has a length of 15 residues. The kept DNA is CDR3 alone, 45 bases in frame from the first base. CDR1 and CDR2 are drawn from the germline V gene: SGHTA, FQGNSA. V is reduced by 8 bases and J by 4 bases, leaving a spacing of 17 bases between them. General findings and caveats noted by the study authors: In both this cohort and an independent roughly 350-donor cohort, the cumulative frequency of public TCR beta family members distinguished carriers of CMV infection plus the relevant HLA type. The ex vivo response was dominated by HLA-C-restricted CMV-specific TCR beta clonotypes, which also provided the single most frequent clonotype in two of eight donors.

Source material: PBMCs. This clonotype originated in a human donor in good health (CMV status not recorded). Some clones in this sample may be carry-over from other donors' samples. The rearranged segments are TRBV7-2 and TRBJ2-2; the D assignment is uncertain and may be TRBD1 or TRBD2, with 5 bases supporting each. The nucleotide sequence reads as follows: TGTGCCAGCTCCCTAAGAGGGACCCGCACCGGGGAGCTGTTTTTT. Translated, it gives CASSLRGTRTGELFF.